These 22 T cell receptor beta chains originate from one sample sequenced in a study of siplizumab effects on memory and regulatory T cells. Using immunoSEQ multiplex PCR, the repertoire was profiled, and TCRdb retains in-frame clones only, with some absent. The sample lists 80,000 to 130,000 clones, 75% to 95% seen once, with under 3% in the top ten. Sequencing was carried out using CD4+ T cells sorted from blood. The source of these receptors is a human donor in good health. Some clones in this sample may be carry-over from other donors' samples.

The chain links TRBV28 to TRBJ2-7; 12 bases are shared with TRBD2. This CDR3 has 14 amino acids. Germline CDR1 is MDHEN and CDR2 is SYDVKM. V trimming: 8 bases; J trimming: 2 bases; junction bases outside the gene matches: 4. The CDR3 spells CASGLAGGPYEQYF. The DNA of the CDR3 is TGTGCCAGCGGCCTAGCGGGAGGGCCCTACGAGCAGTACTTC.

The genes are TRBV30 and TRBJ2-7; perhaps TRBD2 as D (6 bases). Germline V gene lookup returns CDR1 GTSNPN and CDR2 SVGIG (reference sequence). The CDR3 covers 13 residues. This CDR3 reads CALTGSREYGQYF. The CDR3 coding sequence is TGTGCTTTAACAGGTTCGCGGGAATATGGGCAGTACTTC.

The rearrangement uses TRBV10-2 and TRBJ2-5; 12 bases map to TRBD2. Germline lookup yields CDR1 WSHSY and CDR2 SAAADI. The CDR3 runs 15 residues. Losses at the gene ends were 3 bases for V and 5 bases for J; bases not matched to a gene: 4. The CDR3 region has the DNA TGCGCCAGCAGTGATGGCCTAGCGGGGGGGGAGACCCAGTACTTC. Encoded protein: CASSDGLAGGETQYF.

The CDR3 sequence is CASSLGERQNKEQFF. The CDR3 DNA reads TGTGCCAGCAGCTTGGGAGAGAGGCAGAATAAGGAGCAGTTCTTC. The chain uses TRBV5-6 and TRBJ2-1; D uncertain. Germline-derived CDR1 and CDR2 are SGHDT and YYEEEE. V was trimmed by 0 bases and J by 10 bases, leaving 17 bases between them. The CDR3 runs to 15 residues.

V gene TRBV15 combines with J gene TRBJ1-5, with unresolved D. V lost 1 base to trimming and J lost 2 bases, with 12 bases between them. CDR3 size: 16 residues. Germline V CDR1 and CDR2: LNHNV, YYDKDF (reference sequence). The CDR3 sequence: CATSRGAPRGNQPQHF. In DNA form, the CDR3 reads TGTGCCACCAGCAGAGGTGCACCAAGGGGCAATCAGCCCCAGCATTTT.

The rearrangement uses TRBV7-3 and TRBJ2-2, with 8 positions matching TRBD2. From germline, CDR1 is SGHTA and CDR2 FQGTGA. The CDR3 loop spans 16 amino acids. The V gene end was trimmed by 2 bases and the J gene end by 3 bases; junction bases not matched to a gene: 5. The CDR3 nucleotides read TGTGCCAGCAGCTTACTGGCGGGAGGTGACACCGGGGAGCTGTTTTTT. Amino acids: CASSLLAGGDTGELFF.

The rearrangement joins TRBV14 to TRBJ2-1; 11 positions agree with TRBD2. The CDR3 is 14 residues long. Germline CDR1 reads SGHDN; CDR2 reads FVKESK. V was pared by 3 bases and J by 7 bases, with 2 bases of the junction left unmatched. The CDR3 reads CASSQGLAANEQFF. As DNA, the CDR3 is TGTGCCAGCAGCCAGGGACTAGCGGCAAATGAGCAGTTCTTC.

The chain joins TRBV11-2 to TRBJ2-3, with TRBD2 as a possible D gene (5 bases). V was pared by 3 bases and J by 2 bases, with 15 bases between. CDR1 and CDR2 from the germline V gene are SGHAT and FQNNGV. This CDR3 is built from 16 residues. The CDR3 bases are TGTGCCAGCAGCTTTACTTCGGGATGGGACACAGATACGCAGTATTTT. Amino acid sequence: CASSFTSGWDTDTQYF.

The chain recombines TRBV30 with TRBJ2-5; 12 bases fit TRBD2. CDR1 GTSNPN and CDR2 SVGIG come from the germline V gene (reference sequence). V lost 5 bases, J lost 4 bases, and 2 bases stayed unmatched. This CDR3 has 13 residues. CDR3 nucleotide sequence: TGTGCCTGGGGGGGACTAGCGGGAGAGACCCAGTACTTC. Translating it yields CAWGGLAGETQYF.

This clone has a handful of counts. The CDR3: CASSVRTGVSTEAFF. The CDR3 DNA reads TGTGCCAGCAGCGTACGGACAGGGGTGAGCACTGAAGCTTTCTTT. The chain has TRBV9 and TRBJ1-1; 9 positions match TRBD1. V lost 1 base and J lost 4; bases outside the gene matches: 5. In germline, CDR1 is SGDLS, CDR2 YYNGEE. This CDR3 is built from 15 residues.

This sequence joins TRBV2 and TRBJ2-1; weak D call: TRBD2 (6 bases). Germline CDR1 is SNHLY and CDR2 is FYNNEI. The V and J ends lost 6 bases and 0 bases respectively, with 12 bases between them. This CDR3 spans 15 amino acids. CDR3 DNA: TGTGCCAGCAGATCCCAGCGGGCCTCCTACAATGAGCAGTTCTTC. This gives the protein CASRSQRASYNEQFF.

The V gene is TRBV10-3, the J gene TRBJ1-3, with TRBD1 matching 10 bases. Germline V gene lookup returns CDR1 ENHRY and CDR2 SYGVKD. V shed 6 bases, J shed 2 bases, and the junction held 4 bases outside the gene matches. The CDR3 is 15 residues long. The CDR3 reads CAIRDDRGPGNTIYF. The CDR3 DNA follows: TGTGCCATCAGGGATGACAGGGGGCCTGGAAACACCATATATTTT.

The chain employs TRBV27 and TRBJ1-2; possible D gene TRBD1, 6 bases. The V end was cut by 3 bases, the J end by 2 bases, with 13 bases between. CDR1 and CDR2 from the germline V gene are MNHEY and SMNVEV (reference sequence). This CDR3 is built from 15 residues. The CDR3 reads CASSFTPQGNYGYTF. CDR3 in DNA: TGTGCCAGCAGTTTCACGCCTCAGGGGAACTATGGCTACACCTTC.

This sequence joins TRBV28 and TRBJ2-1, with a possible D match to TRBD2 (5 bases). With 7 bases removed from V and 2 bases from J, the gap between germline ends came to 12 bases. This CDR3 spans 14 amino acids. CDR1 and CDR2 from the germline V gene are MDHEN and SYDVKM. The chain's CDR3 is CASTRGPTYNEQFF. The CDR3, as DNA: TGTGCCAGCACTCGCGGGCCCACCTACAATGAGCAGTTCTTC.

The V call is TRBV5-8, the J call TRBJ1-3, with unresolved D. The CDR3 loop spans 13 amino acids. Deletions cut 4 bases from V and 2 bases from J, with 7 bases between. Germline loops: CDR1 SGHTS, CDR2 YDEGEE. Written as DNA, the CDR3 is TGTGCCAGCAGCCCACGGCCTGGAAACACCATATATTTT. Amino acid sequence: CASSPRPGNTIYF.

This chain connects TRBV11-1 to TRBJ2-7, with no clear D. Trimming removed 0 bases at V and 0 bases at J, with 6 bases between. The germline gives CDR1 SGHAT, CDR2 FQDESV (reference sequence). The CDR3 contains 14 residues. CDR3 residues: CASSLAGNSYEQYF. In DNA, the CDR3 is TGTGCCAGCAGCTTAGCAGGGAACTCCTACGAGCAGTACTTC.

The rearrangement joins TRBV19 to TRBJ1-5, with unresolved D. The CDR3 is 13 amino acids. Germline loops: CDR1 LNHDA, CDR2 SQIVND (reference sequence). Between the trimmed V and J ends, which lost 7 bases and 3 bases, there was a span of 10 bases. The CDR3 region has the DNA TGTGCCAGTAAGGTGCAGGCCAATCAGCCCCAGCATTTT. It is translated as CASKVQANQPQHF.

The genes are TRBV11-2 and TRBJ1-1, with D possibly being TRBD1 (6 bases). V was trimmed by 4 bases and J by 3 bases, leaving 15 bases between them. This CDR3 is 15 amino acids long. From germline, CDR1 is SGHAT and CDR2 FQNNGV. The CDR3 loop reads CASSSVRGADTEAFF. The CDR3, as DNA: TGTGCCAGCAGCTCGGTTCGGGGGGCGGACACTGAAGCTTTCTTT.

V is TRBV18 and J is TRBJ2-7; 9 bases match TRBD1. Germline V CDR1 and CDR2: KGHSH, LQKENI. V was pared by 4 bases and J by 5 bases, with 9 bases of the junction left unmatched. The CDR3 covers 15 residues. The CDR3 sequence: CASSLVGTGNNEQYF. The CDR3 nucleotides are TGTGCCAGCTCACTCGTCGGGACAGGGAACAACGAGCAGTACTTC.

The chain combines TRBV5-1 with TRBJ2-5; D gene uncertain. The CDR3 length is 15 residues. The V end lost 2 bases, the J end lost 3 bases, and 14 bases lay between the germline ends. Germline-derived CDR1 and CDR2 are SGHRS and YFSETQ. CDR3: CASSFDMGLEETQYF. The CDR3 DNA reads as TGCGCCAGCAGCTTTGATATGGGATTAGAAGAGACCCAGTACTTC.

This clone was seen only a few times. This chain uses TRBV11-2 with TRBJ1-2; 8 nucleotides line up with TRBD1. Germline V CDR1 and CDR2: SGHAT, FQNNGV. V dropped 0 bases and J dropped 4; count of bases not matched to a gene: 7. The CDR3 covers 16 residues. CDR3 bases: TGTGCCAGCAGCTTAGATTCGGGACAGGCCACCTATGGCTACACCTTC. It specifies CASSLDSGQATYGYTF.

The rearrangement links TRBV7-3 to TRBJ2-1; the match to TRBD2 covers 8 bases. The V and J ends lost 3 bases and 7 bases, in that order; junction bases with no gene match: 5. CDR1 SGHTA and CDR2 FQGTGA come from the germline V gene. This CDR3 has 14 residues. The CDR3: CASSFTGTSNEQFF. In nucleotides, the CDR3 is TGTGCCAGCAGCTTCACCGGGACTAGTAATGAGCAGTTCTTC.